This TCR beta chain comes out of a study of cytomegalovirus exposure and HLA in healthy donors. The CDR3 is 14 residues long. V trimming: 3 bases; J trimming: 4 bases; junction bases outside the gene matches: 3. Looked up from germline, CDR1 is MNHEY and CDR2 is SMNVEV (reference sequence). Use of 60 Vbeta and 13 Jbeta primers characterized the PCR. TCRdb's copy holds only in-frame clones and misses some; the assay was immunoSEQ multiplex PCR. The sample contains approximately 140,000 clones, about 76% of which appear only once. The sequence was collected from a human donor in good health. The chain combines TRBV27 with TRBJ1-5; 7 bases fit TRBD1. Sequencing was done on a sample of PBMCs. The chain's CDR3 is CASSLGTANQPQHF. The DNA for the CDR3 is TGTGCCAGCAGTTTGGGGACAGCAAATCAGCCCCAGCATTTT.